This T cell receptor beta chain was captured in a study of somatic mutations in cytotoxic T cells in rheumatoid arthritis. The CDR3 contains 13 residues. Trimming removed 0 bases from V and 8 bases from J, with 10 bases in between. Germline V gene lookup returns CDR1 SEHNR and CDR2 FQNEAQ (reference sequence). Method: immunoSEQ multiplex PCR; TCRdb's copy keeps in-frame clones and lacks some. The profile covers about 6,400 clones, with about 70% appearing a single time and 35% taken by the ten largest. This clone has a handful of counts. This TCR was sampled from a woman aged 50 to 65 in good health. The chain joins TRBV7-9 to TRBJ1-1; D is uncertain. The sequenced material came from CD8+ T cells sorted from blood. CDR3 amino acids: CASSLAAAREAFF. In DNA form, the CDR3 reads TGTGCCAGCAGCTTAGCGGCGGCTCGGGAAGCTTTCTTT.